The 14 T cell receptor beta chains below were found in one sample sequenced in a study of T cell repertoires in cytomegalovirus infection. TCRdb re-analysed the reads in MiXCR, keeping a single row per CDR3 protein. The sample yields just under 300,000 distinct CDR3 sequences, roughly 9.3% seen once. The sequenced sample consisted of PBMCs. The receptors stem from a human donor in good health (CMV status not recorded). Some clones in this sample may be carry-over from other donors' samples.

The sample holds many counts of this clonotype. As DNA, the CDR3 is TGTGCCAGCAGTTCTCAGGGGGCGCGGAGCAATCAGCCCCAGCATTTT. Protein sequence: CASSSQGARSNQPQHF. The gene calls are TRBV12-3 or TRBV12-4 and TRBJ1-5; 8 bases fit TRBD1. J lost 1 base, V lost 4 bases, and 6 bases had no gene match. This CDR3 is built from 16 residues.

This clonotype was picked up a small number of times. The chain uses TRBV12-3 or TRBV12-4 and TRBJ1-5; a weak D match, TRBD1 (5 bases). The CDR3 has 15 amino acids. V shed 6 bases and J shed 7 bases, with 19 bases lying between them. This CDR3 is CASSPTPGQGQPQHF. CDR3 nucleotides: TGTGCCAGCAGCCCCACCCCAGGGCAAGGGCAGCCCCAGCATTTT.

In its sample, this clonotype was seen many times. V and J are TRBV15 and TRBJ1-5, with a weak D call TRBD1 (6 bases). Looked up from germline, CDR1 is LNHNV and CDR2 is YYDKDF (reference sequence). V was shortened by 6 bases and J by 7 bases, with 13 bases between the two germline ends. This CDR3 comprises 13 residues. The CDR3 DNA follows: TGTGCCACCAGGGACAGAGAACGGCAGCCCCAGCATTTT. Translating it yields CATRDRERQPQHF.

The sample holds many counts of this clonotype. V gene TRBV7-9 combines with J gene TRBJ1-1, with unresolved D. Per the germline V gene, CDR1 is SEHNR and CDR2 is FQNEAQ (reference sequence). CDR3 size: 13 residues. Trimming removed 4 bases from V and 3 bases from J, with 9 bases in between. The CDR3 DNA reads TGTGCCAGCAGCTGGCGACTTTACACTGAAGCTTTCTTT. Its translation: CASSWRLYTEAFF.

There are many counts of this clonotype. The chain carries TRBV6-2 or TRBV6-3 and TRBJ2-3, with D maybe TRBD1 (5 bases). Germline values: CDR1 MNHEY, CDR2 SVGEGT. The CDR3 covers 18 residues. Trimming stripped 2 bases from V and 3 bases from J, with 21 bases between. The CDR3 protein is CASSYRARTAGSTDTQYF. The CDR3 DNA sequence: TGTGCCAGCAGTTACCGGGCGAGGACGGCAGGGTCTACAGATACGCAGTATTTT.

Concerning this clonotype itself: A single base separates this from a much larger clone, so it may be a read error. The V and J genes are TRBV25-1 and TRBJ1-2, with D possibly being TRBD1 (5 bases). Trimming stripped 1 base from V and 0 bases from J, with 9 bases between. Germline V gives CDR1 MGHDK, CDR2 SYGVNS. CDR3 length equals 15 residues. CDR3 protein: CASSESGNPNYGYTF. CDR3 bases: TGTGCCAGCAGTGAATCAGGGAACCCTAACTATGGCTACACCTTC.

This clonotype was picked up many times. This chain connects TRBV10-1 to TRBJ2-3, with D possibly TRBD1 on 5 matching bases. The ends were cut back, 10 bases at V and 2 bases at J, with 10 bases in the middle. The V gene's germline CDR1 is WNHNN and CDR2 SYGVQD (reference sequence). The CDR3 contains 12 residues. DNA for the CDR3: TGCGCCACCTCGGACATCACAGATACGCAGTATTTT. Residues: CATSDITDTQYF.

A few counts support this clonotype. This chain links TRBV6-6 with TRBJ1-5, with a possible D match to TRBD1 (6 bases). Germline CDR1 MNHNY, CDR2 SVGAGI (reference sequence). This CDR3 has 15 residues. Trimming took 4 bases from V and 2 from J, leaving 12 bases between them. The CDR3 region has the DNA TGTGCCAGCAGTTCCCCGAGGGGGGGCAATCAGCCCCAGCATTTT. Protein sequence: CASSSPRGGNQPQHF.

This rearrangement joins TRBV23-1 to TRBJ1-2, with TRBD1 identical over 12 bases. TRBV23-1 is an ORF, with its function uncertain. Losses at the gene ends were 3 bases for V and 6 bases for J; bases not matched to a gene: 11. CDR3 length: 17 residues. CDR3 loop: CASSHQLGTGGEDGYTF. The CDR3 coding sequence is TGCGCCAGCAGTCACCAACTGGGGACAGGGGGCGAGGATGGCTACACCTTC.

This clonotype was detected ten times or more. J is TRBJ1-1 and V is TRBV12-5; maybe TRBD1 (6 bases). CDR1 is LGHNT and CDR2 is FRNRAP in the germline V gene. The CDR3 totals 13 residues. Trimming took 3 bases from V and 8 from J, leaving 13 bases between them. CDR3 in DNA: TGTGCTAGTGGTTTCCACAGGGAATCCGAAGCTTTCTTT. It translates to CASGFHRESEAFF.

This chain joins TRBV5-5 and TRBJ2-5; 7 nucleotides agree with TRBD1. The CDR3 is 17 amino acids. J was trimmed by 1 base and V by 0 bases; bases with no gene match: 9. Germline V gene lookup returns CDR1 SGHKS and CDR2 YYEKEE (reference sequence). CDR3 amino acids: CASSLVYRDRLQETQYF. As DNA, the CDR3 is TGTGCCAGCAGCTTGGTCTATCGGGACAGACTCCAAGAGACCCAGTACTTC.

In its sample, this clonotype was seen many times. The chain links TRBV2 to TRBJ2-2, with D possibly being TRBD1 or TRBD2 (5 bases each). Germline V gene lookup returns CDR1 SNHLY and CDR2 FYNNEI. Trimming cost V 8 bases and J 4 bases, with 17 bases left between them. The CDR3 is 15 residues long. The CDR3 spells CASALPGTLTGELFF. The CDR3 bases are TGTGCCAGCGCTCTTCCGGGGACGCTCACCGGGGAGCTGTTTTTT.

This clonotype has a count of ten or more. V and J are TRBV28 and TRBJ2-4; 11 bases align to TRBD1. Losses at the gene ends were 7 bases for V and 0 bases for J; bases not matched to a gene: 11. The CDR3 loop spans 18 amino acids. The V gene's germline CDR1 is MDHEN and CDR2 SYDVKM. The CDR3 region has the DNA TGTGCCAGCACCCGAGGGACAGGGGGACGGGTAGCCAAAAACATTCAGTACTTC. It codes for CASTRGTGGRVAKNIQYF. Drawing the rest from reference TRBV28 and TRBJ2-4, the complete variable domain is DVKVTQSSRYLVKRTGEKVFLECVQDMDHENMFWYRQDPGLGLRLIYFSYDVKMKEKGDIPEGYSVSREKKERFSLILESASTNQTSMYLCASTRGTGGRVAKNIQYFGAGTRLSVL.

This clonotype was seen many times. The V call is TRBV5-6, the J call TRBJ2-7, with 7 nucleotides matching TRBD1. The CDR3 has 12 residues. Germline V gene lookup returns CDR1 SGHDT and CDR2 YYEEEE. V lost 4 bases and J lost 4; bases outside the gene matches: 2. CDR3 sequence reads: CASSVTGYEQYV. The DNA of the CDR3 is TGTGCCAGCAGCGTGACAGGGTACGAGCAGTACGTC.